This T cell receptor (beta chain) is drawn from a study of T cell responses to AZD1222 COVID-19 vaccine (dated by TCRdb to about 2021). Regarding the research as a whole: A total of approximately 240 trial participants underwent TCR sequencing, of whom about 200 had received two doses of AZD1222 and about 26 had received two doses of the MenACWY control vaccine. Trial participants were enrolled by age into subgroups of 18-55, 56-69 and 70-plus years, and around 140, 26 and 57 TCR-sequenced participants, respectively, were included in these subgroups.

A note on this clone: Which antigen it targets is not known. The input lacks base qualities; no much larger clone sits a single base away.

Read against the paper, the sample's time point label means: about 28 days (+/-7) after the second vaccine dose. Because spike-specific TCR depth and breadth did not differ between the two schedules, AZD1222 recipients who got a second dose at roughly 4 weeks were pooled with those who got a second dose at roughly 12 weeks. Vaccinee samples came from UK trials COV001 and COV002, including a single-blind randomized controlled phase 2/3 trial of AZD1222 (ChAdOx1 nCoV-19) in healthy adults. For TCRbeta chain sequencing, PBMC samples were collected from trial participants at day 0 and at day 28 after the second dose. The CDR3 covers 14 residues, taking in both the cysteine and the phenylalanine. Only the CDR3 portion is preserved as DNA: 42 bases, with reading frame beginning at the first base. Looking up the germline V gene yields CDR1 KGHSH and CDR2 LQKENI. Ends trimmed: V by 8 bases, J by 1 base; bases unmatched to a gene: 4.

The CDR3 regions of human TCRbeta chains were analyzed by immunosequencing. Per the authors' processing: TCRs in the repertoires were compared against a reference library of SARS-CoV-2-specific TCRs that had been generated with the MIRA antigen-specificity platform. Breadth meant the fraction of unique TCRs that were SARS-CoV-2-associated, whereas depth meant the fraction of total T cells that were SARS-CoV-2-associated. Each spike-specific TCR was assigned to its reactive spike region and to a CD4 or CD8 class using the MIRA data. Log10-transformed breadth and depth values were compared by one-way ANOVA with Sidak's multiple comparisons tests. Drawn from immuneACCESS, this table holds only the in-frame rearrangements with V and J called that TCRdb kept. Clones are partly lost; checked studies trace under half to an unresolved V gene and leave the rest unexplained. The V and J calls and clone size were taken over from that table, and D and trimming were inferred from the DNA. The sample profile shows 73,000 or so clones; 80% of them were found once. Roughly 50% of the sample comes from the top ten.

The paper as a whole reports these results and caveats: Conclusions about previously exposed vaccinees are limited, since just 6 or 7 AZD1222 recipients were seropositive for SARS-CoV-2 at baseline. Participants were mostly white British and included more females than males, and it was suggested by the authors that clonal diversity may have been underestimated. In the small 56-69-year group, the increase in depth fell short of significance, most likely because of low power. Vaccine-associated CD4 TCRs spanned the whole spike protein, with dominant responses in regions 160-218 and 743-854. A significant rise in spike-specific TCR breadth and depth was observed after two AZD1222 doses relative to day 0 and relative to MenACWY recipients. Reportedly, almost half of the unique spike-specific TCRs recognized epitopes lying outside the regions that are mutated in the B.1.351 and B.1.1.7 variants. Because no day 14 peak-response samples were available, the repertoires could be characterized only after the peak T cell response.

The sequence was obtained from an adult who received the AZD1222 COVID-19 vaccine. The sequences come from peripheral blood, collected 28 days after the second AZD1222 dose. The rearranged chain carries TRBV18 and TRBJ2-2, with 7 bases aligning to TRBD2. The CDR3 protein is CASGTTLNTGELFF. The sequenced DNA is TGTGCCAGCGGGACTACCTTGAACACCGGGGAGCTGTTTTTT.